This is a list of T cell receptor beta chains from one sample in a study of cytomegalovirus exposure and HLA in healthy donors. TCRdb's table, derived via immunoSEQ multiplex PCR, lists solely in-frame clones and lacks some. The table records some 190,000 clones, 70% to 80% of them present only once. The specimen was PBMCs. All receptors derive from a woman younger than 45 in good health and CMV-seropositive. CDR3s include the opening cysteine and the closing phenylalanine or tryptophan. Fields, in order: CDR3 DNA, CDR3 protein, D gene, J gene, clone size, V gene. The D gene is left open where the match is weak. Not all rows give a size; the values are once, few, many and, for expanded clones, a class.

cdr3_nt: TGTGCCATCAGTGAGTCGGCCAGGGGAGAGACCCAGTACTTC
cdr3_aa: CAISESARGETQYF
d_call: NA
j_call: TRBJ2-5
clone_size: NA
v_call: TRBV10-3

cdr3_nt: TGTGCCAGCAGCTTGTTAACGGGACAGGTGGTTGATCAGCCCCAGCATTTT
cdr3_aa: CASSLLTGQVVDQPQHF
d_call: TRBD1
j_call: TRBJ1-5
clone_size: NA
v_call: TRBV5-5

cdr3_nt: TGTGCCAGCAGTTTCTCGTCAGGGAACTATGGCTACACCTTC
cdr3_aa: CASSFSSGNYGYTF
d_call: NA
j_call: TRBJ1-2
clone_size: NA
v_call: TRBV28

cdr3_nt: TGTGCCAGCTCACCTGGGACAGCACTGGCCTACGAGCAGTACTTC
cdr3_aa: CASSPGTALAYEQYF
d_call: TRBD1
j_call: TRBJ2-7
clone_size: NA
v_call: TRBV18

cdr3_nt: TGTGCCAGCAGCGAGACCGGACTCCCCACCGGGGAGCTGTTTTTT
cdr3_aa: CASSETGLPTGELFF
d_call: NA
j_call: TRBJ2-2
clone_size: NA
v_call: TRBV7-2

cdr3_nt: TGTGCCAGCAGCTCTTGGACAGGGGGTAACGGCTACACCTTC
cdr3_aa: CASSSWTGGNGYTF
d_call: TRBD1
j_call: TRBJ1-2
clone_size: NA
v_call: TRBV13

cdr3_nt: TGTGCCAGCCAACAGGGGGCTGGAAACACCATATATTTT
cdr3_aa: CASQQGAGNTIYF
d_call: TRBD1
j_call: TRBJ1-3
clone_size: once
v_call: TRBV7-3

cdr3_nt: TGTGCCAGCAGCCTTGGGACAGGGGGCGCGGACACCATATATTTT
cdr3_aa: CASSLGTGGADTIYF
d_call: TRBD1
j_call: TRBJ1-3
clone_size: few
v_call: TRBV7-9

cdr3_nt: TGTGCCAGCAGCTCCCGGGGGATAACTGGAAACACCATATATTTT
cdr3_aa: CASSSRGITGNTIYF
d_call: NA
j_call: TRBJ1-3
clone_size: NA
v_call: TRBV2

cdr3_nt: TGTGCCAGCAGACGACAGATTATCTCCTACGAGCAGTACTTC
cdr3_aa: CASRRQIISYEQYF
d_call: NA
j_call: TRBJ2-7
clone_size: NA
v_call: TRBV28

cdr3_nt: TGTGCCAGCAGCCAACACACAGGGTCGAACACTGAAGCTTTCTTT
cdr3_aa: CASSQHTGSNTEAFF
d_call: NA
j_call: TRBJ1-1
clone_size: NA
v_call: TRBV14

cdr3_nt: TGTGCCAGCAGGGAGAGGGACAGCCTCAAAGAGACCCAGTACTTC
cdr3_aa: CASRERDSLKETQYF
d_call: TRBD1
j_call: TRBJ2-5
clone_size: few
v_call: TRBV6-5

cdr3_nt: TGTGCCATCAGTGAAACCCCGCCGAGCAATCTCAGGGAGACCCAGTACTTC
cdr3_aa: CAISETPPSNLRETQYF
d_call: NA
j_call: TRBJ2-5
clone_size: NA
v_call: TRBV10-3

cdr3_nt: TGTGCCAGTAGTAGGACTAGCGGGACGTACGAGCAGTACTTC
cdr3_aa: CASSRTSGTYEQYF
d_call: TRBD2
j_call: TRBJ2-7
clone_size: NA
v_call: TRBV19

cdr3_nt: TGTGCCAGCAGTTCTATGACAGGGGCGAACACTGAAGCTTTCTTT
cdr3_aa: CASSSMTGANTEAFF
d_call: TRBD1
j_call: TRBJ1-1
clone_size: NA
v_call: TRBV11-1

cdr3_nt: TGTGCCTGGAGTGTAGACAGAACTTCACCCCTCCACTTT
cdr3_aa: CAWSVDRTSPLHF
d_call: NA
j_call: TRBJ1-6
clone_size: NA
v_call: TRBV30